This T cell receptor beta chain was sequenced for a study of blood T cell repertoires in COVID-19 (dated by TCRdb to 2018 to 2020). Describing the broader study: The collaborator samples originated in the United States, Italy and Spain and spanned the acute and convalescent phases of COVID-19. The prospective study material was composed of cDNA or gDNA derived from T cells, B-cell-depleted T cells, or PBMCs. Subjects who had been exposed to COVID-19, were actively infected with it, or had recovered from it provided the deeply sampled blood TCRbeta repertoires that made up the dataset. A freely available public database, intended as a resource for researchers studying the immune response to SARS-CoV-2, is where the repertoires were released. The samples were drawn from the first 160 participants of the ongoing ImmuneRACE study and from 950 to 1,500 subjects provided by 6 global collaborators. Sample metadata almost always included a de-identified subject ID, COVID-19 status, age in years and sex. HLA class I and class II types, where available, came from metadata supplied by the sample provider rather than from assay-based typing.

At one collaborating source in Seattle, patients were enrolled during active infection and were followed longitudinally through the course of disease. Each collaborating institution followed its own protocols to collect whole blood in K2EDTA tubes. For TCRbeta analysis, collaborators shipped samples in one of three forms: frozen whole blood, isolated PBMCs, or DNA extracted from either of those sample types. With respect to this clone: Its antigen remains unidentified. This likely comes from a read error, as the CDR3 has no conserved phenylalanine or tryptophan at its end. The DNA is left out, because the CDR3 cannot be placed on it with certainty; the CDR3 is given as TCRdb lists it.

The CDR3 extends over 11 residues, inclusive of both ends. Reading the germline V gene gives CDR1 MNHNS and CDR2 SASEGT. TCRbeta CDR3 regions were amplified from genomic DNA by means of the immunoSEQ Assay, a bias-controlled multiplex PCR. In the original analysis: Nucleated cell counts per sample were estimated from amplification of reference gene primers within the assay. Sequence reads were collapsed and filtered to measure the absolute abundance of every unique TCRbeta CDR3 rearrangement. For each sample, productive Simpson clonality was calculated as the square root of Simpson's diversity index across productive rearrangements. This immuneACCESS table, as held by TCRdb, lists in-frame sequences with V and J called but not all clones. Of the missing ones, under half trace to an unresolved V gene in checked studies; the others have no known cause. The V and J calls and clone size are taken from that table; D and trimming were inferred from the DNA. This sample is represented by 150,000 to 200,000 clones; roughly 80% of them were singletons. The leading ten clones occupy more than 6% of the sample.

Broad study findings and their caveats: The quantity of clinical and demographic metadata differed by source and by participant and was supplied without curation.

The sample comprised peripheral blood. Rearrangement joined TRBV6-1 to TRBJ1-4; TRBD1 reflects the table's D call only, with no check against the DNA. The origin of this receptor is a woman in her forties with COVID-19, enrolled during active disease. The CDR3 amino acid sequence is: CASSEGQARVV.